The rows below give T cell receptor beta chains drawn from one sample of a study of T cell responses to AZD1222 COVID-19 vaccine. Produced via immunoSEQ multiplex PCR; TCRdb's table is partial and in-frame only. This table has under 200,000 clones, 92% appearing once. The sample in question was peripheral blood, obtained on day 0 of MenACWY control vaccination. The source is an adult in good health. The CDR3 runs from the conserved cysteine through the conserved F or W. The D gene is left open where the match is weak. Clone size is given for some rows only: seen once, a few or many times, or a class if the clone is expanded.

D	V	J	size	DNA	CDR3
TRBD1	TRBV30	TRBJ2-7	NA	TGTGCCTGGAGTGGGACAGGGCAATTCTACGAGCAGTACTTC	CAWSGTGQFYEQYF
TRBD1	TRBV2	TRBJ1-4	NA	TGTGCCAGCAGTCCCGGGACAGGGGGCGAAAAACTGTTTTTT	CASSPGTGGEKLFF
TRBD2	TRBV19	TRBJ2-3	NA	TGTGCCAGTAGTACTATTCTAGCGGGAGGCACAGATACGCAGTATTTT	CASSTILAGGTDTQYF
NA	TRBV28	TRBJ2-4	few	TGTGCCAGCCGCCCGGGCGGGACCAAAAACATTCAGTACTTC	CASRPGGTKNIQYF
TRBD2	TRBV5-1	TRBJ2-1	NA	TGCGCCAGCAGCTCCGGGACTAGCCGAAATGAGCAGTTCTTC	CASSSGTSRNEQFF
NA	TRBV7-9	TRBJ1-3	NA	TGTGCCAGCAGCCCCGGGATGGCTGGAAACACCATATATTTT	CASSPGMAGNTIYF
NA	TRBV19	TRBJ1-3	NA	TGTGCCAGTAGTATAGGGACAGCCTCTGGAAACACCATATATTTT	CASSIGTASGNTIYF
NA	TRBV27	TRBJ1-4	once	TGTGCCAGCAGTTGGAGGAGAGATGAAAAACTGTTTTTT	CASSWRRDEKLFF
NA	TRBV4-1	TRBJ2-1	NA	TGCGCCAGCAGCCCCCATGACGGGAATGAGCAGTTCTTC	CASSPHDGNEQFF
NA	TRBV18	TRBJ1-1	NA	TGTGCCAGCTCGCCATCCACGCCGAACACTGAAGCTTTCTTT	CASSPSTPNTEAFF
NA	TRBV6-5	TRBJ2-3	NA	TGTGCCACAGCAAGGGGGGACAGCACAGATACGCAGTATTTT	CATARGDSTDTQYF
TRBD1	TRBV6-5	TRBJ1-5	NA	TGTGCCAGTAAGACAGGGGGGAATCAGCCCCAGCATTTT	CASKTGGNQPQHF
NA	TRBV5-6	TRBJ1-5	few	TGTGCCAGCAGCCTAAGCCCCAATCAGCCCCAGCATTTT	CASSLSPNQPQHF
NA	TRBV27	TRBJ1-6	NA	TGTGCCAGCAGTGCCGGGACGGGCTATAATTCACCCCTCCACTTT	CASSAGTGYNSPLHF
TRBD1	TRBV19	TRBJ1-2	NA	TGTGCCAGTTGTTCTCCCGGGACAGGGGGGTACTATGGCTACACCTTC	CASCSPGTGGYYGYTF
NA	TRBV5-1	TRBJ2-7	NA	TGCGCCAGCAGCTTGACCACTGGGGCCAACGAGCAGTACTTC	CASSLTTGANEQYF
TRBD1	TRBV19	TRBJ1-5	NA	TGTGCCAGTAGTATAGCGGGGACAGAGGGCCAGCCCCAGCATTTT	CASSIAGTEGQPQHF
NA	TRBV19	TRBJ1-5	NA	TGTGCCAGTAGTACTCCCCGGGGGCAGCCCCAGCATTTT	CASSTPRGQPQHF
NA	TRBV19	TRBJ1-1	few	TGTGCCAGTAGTATAAGAAGAGAAGCTTTCTTT	CASSIRREAFF
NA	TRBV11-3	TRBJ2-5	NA	TGTGCCAGCAGCTTGACAGTACAAGAGACCCAGTACTTC	CASSLTVQETQYF
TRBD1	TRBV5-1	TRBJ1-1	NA	TGCGCCAGCAGTTTAGGGGACAGGGCCCCAATGGGGAAAGCTTTCTTT	CASSLGDRAPMGKAFF
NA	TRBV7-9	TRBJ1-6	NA	TGTGCCAGCAGCTTAGGACAGTCTAATTCACCCCTCCACTTT	CASSLGQSNSPLHF
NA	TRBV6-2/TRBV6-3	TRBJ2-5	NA	TGTGCCAGCAGTTACCCGCCAACAGGGGTGAGGGGGGACCAAGAGACCCAGTACTTC	CASSYPPTGVRGDQETQYF
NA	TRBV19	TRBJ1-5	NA	TGTGCCAGCGATCCGGGCATCCCAGGGCCCCAGCATTTT	CASDPGIPGPQHF
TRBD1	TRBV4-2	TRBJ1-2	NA	TGTGCCAGCAGCCAGCCATCGGACAGGTACTATGGCTACACCTTC	CASSQPSDRYYGYTF
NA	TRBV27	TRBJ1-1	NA	TGTGCCAGCAGTCTTCGGAGGAACACTGAAGCTTTCTTT	CASSLRRNTEAFF
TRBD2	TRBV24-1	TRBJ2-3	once	TGTGCCACCAGTGATCCCGACTGGCGGGAGGGCCAAGCTACGCAGTATTTT	CATSDPDWREGQATQYF
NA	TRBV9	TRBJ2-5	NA	TGTGCCAGCAGCGTGGAGGGGGTCGAGACCCAGTACTTC	CASSVEGVETQYF
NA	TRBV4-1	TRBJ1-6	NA	TGCGCCAGCAGCCAAGCCGACAGGCCATATAATTCACCCCTCCACTTT	CASSQADRPYNSPLHF
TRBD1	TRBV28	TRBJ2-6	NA	TGTGCCAGCAGGGGGACAGAATCTGGGGCCAACGTCCTGACTTTC	CASRGTESGANVLTF
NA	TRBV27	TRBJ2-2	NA	TGTGCCAGCAGTTTATCTTCCACCGGGGAGCTGTTTTTT	CASSLSSTGELFF
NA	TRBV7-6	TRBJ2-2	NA	TGTGCCAGCAGCTTGGTTGCGGGCGGGGAGCTGTTTTTT	CASSLVAGGELFF
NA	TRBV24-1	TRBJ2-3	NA	TGTGCCACCAGTGAGTTGACAGGGACCTCCGTCCGGGGGACTACGCAGTATTTT	CATSELTGTSVRGTTQYF
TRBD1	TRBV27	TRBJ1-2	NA	TGTGCCAGCAAGGAAGGGACAGGAATCCATGGCTACACCTTC	CASKEGTGIHGYTF
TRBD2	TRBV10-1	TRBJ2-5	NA	TGCGCCAGCAGTGATGGAGCGGGAGCCCAAGAGACCCAGTACTTC	CASSDGAGAQETQYF
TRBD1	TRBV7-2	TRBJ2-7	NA	TGTGCCAGCAGGAACAGGGGGCCCGAGCAGTACTTC	CASRNRGPEQYF
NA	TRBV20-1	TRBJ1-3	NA	TGCAGTGCTATTCATCCGGACACCATATATTTT	CSAIHPDTIYF
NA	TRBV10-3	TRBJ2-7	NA	TGTGCCATCTCACAGGGATCCTACGAGCAGTACTTC	CAISQGSYEQYF
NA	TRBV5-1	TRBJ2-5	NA	TGCGCCAGCAGCTTGGTCCCAGCAGGGCCACAAGAGACCCAGTACTTC	CASSLVPAGPQETQYF
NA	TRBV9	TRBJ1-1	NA	TGTGCCAGCCCCGAGGTGGAGGGGGAAAGGAAAGGGAACACTGAAGCTTTCTTT	CASPEVEGERKGNTEAFF
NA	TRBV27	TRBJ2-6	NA	TGTGCCAGCGGGGTGAAGCAAGCTGGGGCCAACGTCCTGACTTTC	CASGVKQAGANVLTF
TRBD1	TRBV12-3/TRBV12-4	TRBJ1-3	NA	TGTGCCAGCAGTTTATACCAGGGGGACACCATATATTTT	CASSLYQGDTIYF
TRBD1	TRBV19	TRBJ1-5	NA	TGTGCCAGTAGTATAGTAGGGGGAGGGGGCTTCGATCAGCCCCAGCATTTT	CASSIVGGGGFDQPQHF
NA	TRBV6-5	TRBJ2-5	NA	TGTGCCAGCAGTTACTCGATGGGGGAGACCCAGTACTTC	CASSYSMGETQYF
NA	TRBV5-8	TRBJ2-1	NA	TGTGCCAGCTTAACCTTTAGGGTTTTCGGACAGTACAATGAGCAGTTCTTC	CASLTFRVFGQYNEQFF
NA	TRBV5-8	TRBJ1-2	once	TGTGCCAGCAGCTTGGTCGGAGGGATTGGCTACACCTTC	CASSLVGGIGYTF
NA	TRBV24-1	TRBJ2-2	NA	TGTGCCACCAGTGTACCGGGGAACACCGGGGAGCTGTTTTTT	CATSVPGNTGELFF
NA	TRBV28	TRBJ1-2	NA	TGTGCCAGCAGTTGGATTAACTATGGCTACACCTTC	CASSWINYGYTF
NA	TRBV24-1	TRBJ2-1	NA	TGTGCCACCAGTGATTCGGACGTTAGCTCCTACAATGAGCAGTTCTTC	CATSDSDVSSYNEQFF
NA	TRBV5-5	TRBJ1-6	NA	TGTGCCAGCAGCTTGGACTCGGTCTCCTATAATTCACCCCTCCACTTT	CASSLDSVSYNSPLHF
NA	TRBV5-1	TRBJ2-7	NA	TGCGCCAGCAGCTTGGCGCAGGGGGGGTCGAGCGAGCAGTACTTC	CASSLAQGGSSEQYF
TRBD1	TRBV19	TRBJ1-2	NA	TGTGCCAGTAGTATCGGACAGGGGAGTAATGGGTATGGCTACACCTTC	CASSIGQGSNGYGYTF
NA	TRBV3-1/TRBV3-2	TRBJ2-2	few	TGTGCCAGCAGCCCGACTAGTGGCTGGGGGGAGCTGTTTTTT	CASSPTSGWGELFF
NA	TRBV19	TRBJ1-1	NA	TGTGCCAGTAGTATCGGAGGGCTTGAAGCTTTCTTT	CASSIGGLEAFF
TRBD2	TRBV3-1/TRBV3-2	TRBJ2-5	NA	TGTGCCAGCAGCCAAGCGGGACTAGCGGGAGCCAAGGTCCAGTACTTC	CASSQAGLAGAKVQYF